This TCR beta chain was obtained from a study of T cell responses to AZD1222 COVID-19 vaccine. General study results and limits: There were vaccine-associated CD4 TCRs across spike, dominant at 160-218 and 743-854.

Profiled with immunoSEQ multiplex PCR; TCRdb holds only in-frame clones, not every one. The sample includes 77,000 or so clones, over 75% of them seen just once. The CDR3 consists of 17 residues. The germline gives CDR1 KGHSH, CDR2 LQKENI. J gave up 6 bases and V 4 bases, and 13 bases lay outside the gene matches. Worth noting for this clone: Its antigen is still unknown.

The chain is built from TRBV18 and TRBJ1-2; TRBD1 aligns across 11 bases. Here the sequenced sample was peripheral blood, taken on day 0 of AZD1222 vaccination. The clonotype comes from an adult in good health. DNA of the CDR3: TGTGCCAGCTCACTCGGACAGGGGGCTATAGTATCGGATGGCTACACCTTC. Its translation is CASSLGQGAIVSDGYTF. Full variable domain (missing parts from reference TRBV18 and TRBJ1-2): NAGVMQNPRHLVRRRGQEARLRCSPMKGHSHVYWYRQLPEEGLKFMVYLQKENIIDESGMPKERFSAEFPKEGPSILRIQQVVRGDSAAYFCASSLGQGAIVSDGYTFGSGTRLTVV.